This T cell receptor beta chain stems from a study of cytomegalovirus exposure and HLA in healthy donors. Vbeta (60) and Jbeta (13) primers were used in the PCR. Here immunoSEQ multiplex PCR was the method, and the copy in TCRdb shows in-frame clones only, minus some. The sample holds some 140,000 clones; 66% are singletons and the top ten take about 1.5%. Study-wide findings and caveats: What was likely a sequencing artifact was a cluster of highly shared sequence variants. Excluded were some V segments that proved indistinguishable, including TRBV6-2 and TRBV6-3. Researchers catalogued approximately 160 TCR beta chains as cytomegalovirus-associated. The classifier was said to identify cytomegalovirus status with high specificity and sensitivity.

There are 16 residues in the CDR3. V gave up 1 base and J gave up 5 bases, with 16 bases separating them. Per germline, CDR1 LNHNV and CDR2 YYDKDF (reference sequence). Comments on this clone: Its antigen is not known.

The receptor comes from a human donor in good health. The sample taken for sequencing was PBMCs. This chain links TRBV15 with TRBJ2-3; D call uncertain. CDR3 DNA sequence: TGTGCCACCAGCAGAGCCCTCGGGTACCTAGGAGATACGCAGTATTTT. This translates into CATSRALGYLGDTQYF. The complete variable domain, with remaining parts taken from reference TRBV15 and TRBJ2-3, reads DAMVIQNPRYQVTQFGKPVTLSCSQTLNHNVMYWYQQKSSQAPKLLFHYYDKDFNNEADTPDNFQSRRPNTSFCFLDIRSPGLGDTAMYLCATSRALGYLGDTQYFGPGTRLTVL.